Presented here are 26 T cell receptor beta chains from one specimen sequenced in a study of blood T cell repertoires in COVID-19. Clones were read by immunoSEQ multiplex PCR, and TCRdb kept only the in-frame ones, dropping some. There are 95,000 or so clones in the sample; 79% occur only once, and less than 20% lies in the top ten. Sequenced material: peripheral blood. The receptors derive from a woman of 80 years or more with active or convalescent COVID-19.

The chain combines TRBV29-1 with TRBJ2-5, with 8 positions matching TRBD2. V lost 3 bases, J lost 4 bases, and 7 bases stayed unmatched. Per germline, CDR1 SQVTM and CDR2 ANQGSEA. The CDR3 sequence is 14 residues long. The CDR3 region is CSVEPLRGGETQYF. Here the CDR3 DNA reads TGCAGCGTTGAGCCCCTTCGGGGGGGAGAGACCCAGTACTTC.

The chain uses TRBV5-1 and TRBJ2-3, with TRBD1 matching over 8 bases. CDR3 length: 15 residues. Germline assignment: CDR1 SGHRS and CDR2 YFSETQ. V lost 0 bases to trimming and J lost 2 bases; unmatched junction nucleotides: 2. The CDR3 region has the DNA TGCGCCAGCAGCTTGGGACAGGGGAACACAGATACGCAGTATTTT. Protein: CASSLGQGNTDTQYF.

The CDR3 DNA reads TGTGCCAGTAGTCCCCATTGGACAGGGGGCAGGGGTGAGCAGTTCTTC. Protein sequence: CASSPHWTGGRGEQFF. The genes are TRBV19 and TRBJ2-1, with 11 nucleotides matching TRBD1. Germline V gene lookup returns CDR1 LNHDA and CDR2 SQIVND (reference sequence). The CDR3 loop spans 16 amino acids. V lost 5 bases to trimming and J lost 9 bases; unmatched junction nucleotides: 12.

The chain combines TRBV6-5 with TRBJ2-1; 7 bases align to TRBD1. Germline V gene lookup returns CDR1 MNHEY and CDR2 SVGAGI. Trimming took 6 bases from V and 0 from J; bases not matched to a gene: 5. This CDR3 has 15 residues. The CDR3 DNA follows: TGTGCCAGCAGCCTACAGGGGAGCTCCTACAATGAGCAGTTCTTC. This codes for CASSLQGSSYNEQFF.

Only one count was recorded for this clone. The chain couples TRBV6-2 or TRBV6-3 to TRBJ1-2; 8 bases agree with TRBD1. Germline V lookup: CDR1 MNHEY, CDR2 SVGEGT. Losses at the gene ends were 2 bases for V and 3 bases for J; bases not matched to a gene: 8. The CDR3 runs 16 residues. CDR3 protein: CASSYDIQGEHYGYTF. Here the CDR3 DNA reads TGTGCCAGCAGTTACGATATACAGGGGGAGCACTATGGCTACACCTTC.

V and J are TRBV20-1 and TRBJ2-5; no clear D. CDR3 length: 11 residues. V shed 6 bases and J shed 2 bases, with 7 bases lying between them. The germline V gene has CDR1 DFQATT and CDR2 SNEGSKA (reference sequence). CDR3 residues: CSAENQETQYF. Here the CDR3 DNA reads TGCAGTGCCGAGAATCAAGAGACCCAGTACTTC.

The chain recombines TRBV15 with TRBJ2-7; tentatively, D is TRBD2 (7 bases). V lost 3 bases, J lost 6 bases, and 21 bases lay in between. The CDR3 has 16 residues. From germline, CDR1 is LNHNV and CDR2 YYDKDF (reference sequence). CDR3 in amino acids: CATSRGGVIQGSEQYF. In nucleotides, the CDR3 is TGTGCCACCAGCAGGGGGGGGGTTATACAGGGAAGCGAGCAGTACTTC.

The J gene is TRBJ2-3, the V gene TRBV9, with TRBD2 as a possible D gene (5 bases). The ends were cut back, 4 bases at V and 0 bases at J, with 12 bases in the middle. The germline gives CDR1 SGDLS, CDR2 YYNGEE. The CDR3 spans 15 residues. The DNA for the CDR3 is TGTGCCAGCAGCTCCACCGGGGTAAGCACAGATACGCAGTATTTT. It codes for CASSSTGVSTDTQYF. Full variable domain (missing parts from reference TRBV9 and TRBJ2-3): DSGVTQTPKHLITATGQRVTLRCSPRSGDLSVYWYQQSLDQGLQFLIQYYNGEERAKGNILERFSAQQFPDLHSELNLSSLELGDSALYFCASSSTGVSTDTQYFGPGTRLTVL.

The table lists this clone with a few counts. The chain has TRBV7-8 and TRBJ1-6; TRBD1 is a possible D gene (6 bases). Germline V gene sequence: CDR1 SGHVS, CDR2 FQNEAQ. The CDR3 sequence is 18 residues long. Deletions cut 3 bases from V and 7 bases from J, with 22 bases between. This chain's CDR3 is CASSLATMGAGPNSPLHF. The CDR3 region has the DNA TGTGCCAGCAGCTTGGCGACCATGGGGGCAGGACCAAATTCACCCCTCCACTTT.

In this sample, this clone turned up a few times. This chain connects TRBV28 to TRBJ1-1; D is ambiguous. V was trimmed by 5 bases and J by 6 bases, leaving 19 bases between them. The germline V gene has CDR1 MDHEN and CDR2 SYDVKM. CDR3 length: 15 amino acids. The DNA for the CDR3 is TGTGCCAGCAGTACCCGAGCCCCCCGTCCGCCTGAAGCTTTCTTT. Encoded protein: CASSTRAPRPPEAFF. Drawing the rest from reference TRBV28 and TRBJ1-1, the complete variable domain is DVKVTQSSRYLVKRTGEKVFLECVQDMDHENMFWYRQDPGLGLRLIYFSYDVKMKEKGDIPEGYSVSREKKERFSLILESASTNQTSMYLCASSTRAPRPPEAFFGQGTRLTVV.

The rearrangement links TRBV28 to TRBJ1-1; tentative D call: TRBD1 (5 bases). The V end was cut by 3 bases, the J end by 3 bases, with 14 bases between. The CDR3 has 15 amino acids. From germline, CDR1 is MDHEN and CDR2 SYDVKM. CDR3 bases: TGTGCCAGCAGTTTTCCCACGGAAGGGGACACTGAAGCTTTCTTT. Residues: CASSFPTEGDTEAFF. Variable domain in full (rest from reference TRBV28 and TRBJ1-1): DVKVTQSSRYLVKRTGEKVFLECVQDMDHENMFWYRQDPGLGLRLIYFSYDVKMKEKGDIPEGYSVSREKKERFSLILESASTNQTSMYLCASSFPTEGDTEAFFGQGTRLTVV.

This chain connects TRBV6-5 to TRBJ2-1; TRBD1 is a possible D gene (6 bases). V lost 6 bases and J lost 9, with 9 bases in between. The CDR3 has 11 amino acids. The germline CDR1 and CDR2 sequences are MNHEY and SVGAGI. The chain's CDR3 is CASRFRGEQFF. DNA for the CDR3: TGTGCCAGCAGGTTCAGGGGTGAGCAGTTCTTC.

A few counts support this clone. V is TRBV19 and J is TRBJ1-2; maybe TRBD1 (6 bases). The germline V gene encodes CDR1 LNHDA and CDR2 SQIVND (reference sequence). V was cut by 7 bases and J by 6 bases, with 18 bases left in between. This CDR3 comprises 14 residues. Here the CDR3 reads CASIEQGGRDGYTF. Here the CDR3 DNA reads TGTGCCAGTATCGAACAGGGTGGTCGCGATGGCTACACCTTC.

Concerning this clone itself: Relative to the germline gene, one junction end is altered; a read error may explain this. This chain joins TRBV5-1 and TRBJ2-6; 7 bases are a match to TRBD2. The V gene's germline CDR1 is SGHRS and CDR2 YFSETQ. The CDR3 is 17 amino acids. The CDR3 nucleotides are TGTGCCAGCAGCTGGGGACCCGGGGGGATAGGGGCCAACGTCCTGACTTTC. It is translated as CASSWGPGGIGANVLTF.

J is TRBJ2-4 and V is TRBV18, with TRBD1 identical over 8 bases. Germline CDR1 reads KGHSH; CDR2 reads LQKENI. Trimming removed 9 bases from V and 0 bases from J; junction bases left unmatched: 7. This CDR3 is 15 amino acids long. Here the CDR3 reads CASSDRERAKNIQYF. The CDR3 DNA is TGTGCCAGTTCGGACAGGGAACGAGCCAAAAACATTCAGTACTTC.

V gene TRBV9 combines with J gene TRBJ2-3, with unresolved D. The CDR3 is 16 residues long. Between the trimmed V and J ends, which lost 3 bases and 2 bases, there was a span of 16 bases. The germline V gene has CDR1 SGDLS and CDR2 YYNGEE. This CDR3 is CASSALILDNTDTQYF. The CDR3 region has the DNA TGTGCCAGCAGCGCGCTAATCCTCGACAACACAGATACGCAGTATTTT.

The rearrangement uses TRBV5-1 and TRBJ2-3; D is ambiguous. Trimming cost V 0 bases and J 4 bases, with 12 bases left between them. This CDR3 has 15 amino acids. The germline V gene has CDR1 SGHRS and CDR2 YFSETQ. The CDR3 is CASSLAPLGADTQYF. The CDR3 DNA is TGCGCCAGCAGCTTGGCCCCGTTAGGAGCAGATACGCAGTATTTT.

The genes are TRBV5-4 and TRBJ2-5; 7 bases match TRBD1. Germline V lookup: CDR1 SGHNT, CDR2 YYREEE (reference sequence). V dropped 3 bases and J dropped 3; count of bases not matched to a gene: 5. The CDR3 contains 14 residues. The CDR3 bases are TGTGCCAGCAGCTCGCCGGGACAGAAAGAGACCCAGTACTTC. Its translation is CASSSPGQKETQYF.

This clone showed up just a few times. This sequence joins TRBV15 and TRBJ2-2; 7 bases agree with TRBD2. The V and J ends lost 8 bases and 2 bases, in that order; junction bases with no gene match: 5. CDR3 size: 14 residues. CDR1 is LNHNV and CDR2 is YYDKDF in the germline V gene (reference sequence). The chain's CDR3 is CATRRDYNTGELFF. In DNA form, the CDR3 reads TGTGCCACCCGCCGGGACTACAACACCGGGGAGCTGTTTTTT.

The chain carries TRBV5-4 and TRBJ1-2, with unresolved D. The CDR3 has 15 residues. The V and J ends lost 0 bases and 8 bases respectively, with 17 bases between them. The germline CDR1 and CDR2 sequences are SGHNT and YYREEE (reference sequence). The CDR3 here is CASSLDRAGMGGYTF. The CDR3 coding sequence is TGTGCCAGCAGCTTGGATAGGGCGGGTATGGGAGGCTACACCTTC.

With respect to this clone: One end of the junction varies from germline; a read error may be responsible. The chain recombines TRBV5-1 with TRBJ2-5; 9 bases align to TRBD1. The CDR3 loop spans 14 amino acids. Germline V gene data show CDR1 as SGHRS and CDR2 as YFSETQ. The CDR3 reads CASREQGAQETQYF. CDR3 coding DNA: TGTGCCAGCAGGGAACAGGGGGCCCAAGAGACCCAGTACTTC.

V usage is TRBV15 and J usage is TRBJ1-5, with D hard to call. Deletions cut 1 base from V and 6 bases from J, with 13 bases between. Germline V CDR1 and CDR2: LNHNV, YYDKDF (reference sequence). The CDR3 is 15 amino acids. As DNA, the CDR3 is TGTGCCACCAGCAGAGTATTCAAGCGAGGTCAGCCCCAGCATTTT. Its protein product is CATSRVFKRGQPQHF.

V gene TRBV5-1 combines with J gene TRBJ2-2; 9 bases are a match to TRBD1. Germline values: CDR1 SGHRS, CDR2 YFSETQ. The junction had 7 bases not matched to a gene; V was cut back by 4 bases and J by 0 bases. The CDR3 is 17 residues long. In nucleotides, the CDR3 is TGCGCCAGCAGCAGGACAGGGGCCATGCCGAACACCGGGGAGCTGTTTTTT. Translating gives CASSRTGAMPNTGELFF.

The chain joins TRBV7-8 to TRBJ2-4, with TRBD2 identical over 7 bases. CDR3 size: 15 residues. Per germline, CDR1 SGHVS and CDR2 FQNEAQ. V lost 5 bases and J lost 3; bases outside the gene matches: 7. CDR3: CASSPGGFFKNIQYF. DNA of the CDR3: TGTGCCAGCAGCCCCGGGGGGTTTTTCAAAAACATTCAGTACTTC. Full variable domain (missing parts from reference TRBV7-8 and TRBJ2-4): GAGVSQSPRYKVAKRGQDVALRCDPISGHVSLFWYQQALGQGPEFLTYFQNEAQLDKSGLPSDRFFAERPEGSVSTLKIQRTQQEDSAVYLCASSPGGFFKNIQYFGAGTRLSVL.

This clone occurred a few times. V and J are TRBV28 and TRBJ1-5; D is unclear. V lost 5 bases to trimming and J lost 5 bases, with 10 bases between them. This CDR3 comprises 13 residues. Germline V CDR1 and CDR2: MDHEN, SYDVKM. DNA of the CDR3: TGTGCCAGCAGTCGAGGGATAGATCAGCCCCAGCATTTT. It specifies CASSRGIDQPQHF.

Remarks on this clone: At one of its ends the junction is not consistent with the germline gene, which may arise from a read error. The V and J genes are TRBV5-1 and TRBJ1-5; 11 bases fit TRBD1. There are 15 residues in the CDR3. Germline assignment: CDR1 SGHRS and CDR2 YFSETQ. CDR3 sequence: CASSLGDRGDQPQHF. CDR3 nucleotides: TGTGCCAGCAGCTTGGGGGACAGGGGGGATCAGCCCCAGCATTTT.